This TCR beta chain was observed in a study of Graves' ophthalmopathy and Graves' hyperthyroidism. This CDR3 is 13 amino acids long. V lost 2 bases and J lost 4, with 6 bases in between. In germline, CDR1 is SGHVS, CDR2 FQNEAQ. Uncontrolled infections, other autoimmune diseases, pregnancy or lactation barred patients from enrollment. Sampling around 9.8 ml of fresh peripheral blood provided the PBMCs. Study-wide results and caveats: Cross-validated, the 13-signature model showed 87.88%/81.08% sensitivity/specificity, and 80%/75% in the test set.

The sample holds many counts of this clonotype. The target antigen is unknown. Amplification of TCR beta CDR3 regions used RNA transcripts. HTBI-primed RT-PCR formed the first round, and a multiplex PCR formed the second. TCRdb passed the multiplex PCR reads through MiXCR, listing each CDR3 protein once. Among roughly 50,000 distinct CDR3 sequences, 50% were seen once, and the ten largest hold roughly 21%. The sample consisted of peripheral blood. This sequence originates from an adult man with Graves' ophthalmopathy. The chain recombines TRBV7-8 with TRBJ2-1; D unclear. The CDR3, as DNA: TGTGCCAGCAGCTTAAGTAGGTACAATGAGCAGTTCTTC. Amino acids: CASSLSRYNEQFF. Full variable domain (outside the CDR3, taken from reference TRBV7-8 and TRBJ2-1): GAGVSQSPRYKVAKRGQDVALRCDPISGHVSLFWYQQALGQGPEFLTYFQNEAQLDKSGLPSDRFFAERPEGSVSTLKIQRTQQEDSAVYLCASSLSRYNEQFFGPGTRLTVL.